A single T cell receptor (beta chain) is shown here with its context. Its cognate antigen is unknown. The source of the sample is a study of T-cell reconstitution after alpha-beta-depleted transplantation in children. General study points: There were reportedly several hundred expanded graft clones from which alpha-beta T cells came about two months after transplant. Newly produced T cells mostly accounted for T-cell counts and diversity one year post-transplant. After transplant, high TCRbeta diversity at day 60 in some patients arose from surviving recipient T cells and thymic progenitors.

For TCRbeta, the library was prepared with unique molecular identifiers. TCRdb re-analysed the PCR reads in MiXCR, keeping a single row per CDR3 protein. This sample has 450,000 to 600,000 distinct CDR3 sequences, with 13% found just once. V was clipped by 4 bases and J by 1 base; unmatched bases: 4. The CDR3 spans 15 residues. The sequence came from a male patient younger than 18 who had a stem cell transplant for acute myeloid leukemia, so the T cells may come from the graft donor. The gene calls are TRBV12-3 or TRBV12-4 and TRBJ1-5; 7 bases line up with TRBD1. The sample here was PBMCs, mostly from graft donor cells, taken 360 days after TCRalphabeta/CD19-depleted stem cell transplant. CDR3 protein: CASSSQGGSNQPQHF. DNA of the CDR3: TGTGCCAGCAGTTCCCAGGGGGGGAGCAATCAGCCCCAGCATTTT.